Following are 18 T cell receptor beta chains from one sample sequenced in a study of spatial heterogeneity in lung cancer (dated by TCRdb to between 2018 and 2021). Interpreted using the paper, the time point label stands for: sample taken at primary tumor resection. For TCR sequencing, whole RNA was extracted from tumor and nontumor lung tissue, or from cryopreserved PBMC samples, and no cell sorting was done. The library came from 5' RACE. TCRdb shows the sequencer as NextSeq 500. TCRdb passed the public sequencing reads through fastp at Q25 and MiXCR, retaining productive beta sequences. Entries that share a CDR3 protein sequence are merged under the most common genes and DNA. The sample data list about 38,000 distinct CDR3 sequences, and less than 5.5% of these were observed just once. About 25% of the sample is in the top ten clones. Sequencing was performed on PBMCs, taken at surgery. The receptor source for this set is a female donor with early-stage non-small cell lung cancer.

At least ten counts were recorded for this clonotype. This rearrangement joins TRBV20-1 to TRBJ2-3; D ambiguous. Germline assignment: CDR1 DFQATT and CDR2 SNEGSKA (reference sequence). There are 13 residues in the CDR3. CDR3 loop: CSLKGVKTDTQYF. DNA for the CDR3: TGCAGCCTCAAGGGTGTAAAAACAGATACGCAGTATTTT.

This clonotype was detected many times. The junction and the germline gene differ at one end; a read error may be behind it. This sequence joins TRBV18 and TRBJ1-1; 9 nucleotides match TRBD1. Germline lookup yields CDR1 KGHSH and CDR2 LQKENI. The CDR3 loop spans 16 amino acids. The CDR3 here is CASSPRTGEWNPEAFF. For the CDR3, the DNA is TGTGCCAGCTCACCACGGACAGGGGAATGGAACCCTGAAGCTTTCTTT.

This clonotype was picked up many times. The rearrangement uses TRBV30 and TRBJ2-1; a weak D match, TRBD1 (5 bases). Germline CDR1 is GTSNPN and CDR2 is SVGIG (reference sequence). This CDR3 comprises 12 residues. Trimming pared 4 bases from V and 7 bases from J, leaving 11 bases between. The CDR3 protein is CAWNRGLNEQFF. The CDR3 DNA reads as TGTGCCTGGAATAGGGGCCTGAATGAGCAGTTCTTC.

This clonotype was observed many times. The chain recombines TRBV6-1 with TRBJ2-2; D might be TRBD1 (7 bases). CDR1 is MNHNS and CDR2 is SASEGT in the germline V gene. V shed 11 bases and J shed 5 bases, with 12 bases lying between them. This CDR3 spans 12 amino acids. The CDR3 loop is CAAGQPTGELFF. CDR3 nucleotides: TGTGCCGCGGGACAGCCTACCGGGGAGCTGTTTTTT.

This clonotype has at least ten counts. DNA for the CDR3: TGCGCCAGCAGCGGGGCTACCCAAGAGACCCAGTACTTC. Translated: CASSGATQETQYF. The chain recombines TRBV5-1 with TRBJ2-5; D possibly corresponds to TRBD1 (5 bases). Trimming stripped 4 bases from V and 1 base from J, with 8 bases between. Per the germline V gene, CDR1 is SGHRS and CDR2 is YFSETQ. This CDR3 comprises 13 residues. Filled out from reference TRBV5-1 and TRBJ2-5, the complete variable domain reads KAGVTQTPRYLIKTRGQQVTLSCSPISGHRSVSWYQQTPGQGLQFLFEYFSETQRNKGNFPGRFSGRQFSNSRSEMNVSTLELGDSALYLCASSGATQETQYFGPGTRLLVL.

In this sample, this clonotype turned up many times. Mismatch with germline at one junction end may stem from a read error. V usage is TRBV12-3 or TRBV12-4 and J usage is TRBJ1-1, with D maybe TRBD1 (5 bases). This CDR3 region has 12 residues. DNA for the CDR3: TGTGCCAGCAGTTTGGTCGGGACTGTAGCTTTCTTT. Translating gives CASSLVGTVAFF.

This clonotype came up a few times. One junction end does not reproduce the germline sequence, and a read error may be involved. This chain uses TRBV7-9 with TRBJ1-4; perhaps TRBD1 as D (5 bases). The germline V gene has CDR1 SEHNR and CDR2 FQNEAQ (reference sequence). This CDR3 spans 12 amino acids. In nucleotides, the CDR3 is TGTGCCAGCAGCCCAGGGATCACGGAATCGATTTTT. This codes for CASSPGITESIF.

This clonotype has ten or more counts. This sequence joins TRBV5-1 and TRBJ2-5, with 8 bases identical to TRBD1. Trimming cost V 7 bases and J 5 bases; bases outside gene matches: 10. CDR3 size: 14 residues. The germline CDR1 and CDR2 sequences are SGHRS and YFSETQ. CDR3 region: CASGYRGTGETQYF. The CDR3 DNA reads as TGCGCCAGCGGATACAGGGGGACTGGGGAGACCCAGTACTTC.

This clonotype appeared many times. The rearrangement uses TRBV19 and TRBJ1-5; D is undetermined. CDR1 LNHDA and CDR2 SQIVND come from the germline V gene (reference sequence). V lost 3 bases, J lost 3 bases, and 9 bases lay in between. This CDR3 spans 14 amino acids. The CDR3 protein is CASSILAINQPQHF. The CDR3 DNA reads TGTGCCAGTAGTATTTTAGCAATCAATCAGCCCCAGCATTTT.

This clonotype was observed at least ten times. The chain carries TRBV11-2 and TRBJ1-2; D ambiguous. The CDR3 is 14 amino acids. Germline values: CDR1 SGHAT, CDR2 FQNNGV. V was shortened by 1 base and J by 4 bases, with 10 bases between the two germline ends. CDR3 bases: TGTGCCAGCAGCTTAGGTGCCGGAGTCTATGGCTACACCTTC. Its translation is CASSLGAGVYGYTF.

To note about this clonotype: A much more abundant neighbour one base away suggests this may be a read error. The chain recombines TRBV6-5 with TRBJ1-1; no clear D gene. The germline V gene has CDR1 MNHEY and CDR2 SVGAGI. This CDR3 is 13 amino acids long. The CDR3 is CVSSQLGGTEAFF. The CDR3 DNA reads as TGTGTCAGCAGTCAACTGGGAGGCACTGAAGCTTTCTTT.

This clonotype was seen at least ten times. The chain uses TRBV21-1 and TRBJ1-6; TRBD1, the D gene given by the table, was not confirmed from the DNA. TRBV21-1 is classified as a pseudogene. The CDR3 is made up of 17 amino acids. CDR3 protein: CASSTCKRDRSDSPLHF. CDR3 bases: TGTGCCAGCAGCACCTGTAAGAGAGACAGGTCAGATTCACCCCTCCACTTT.

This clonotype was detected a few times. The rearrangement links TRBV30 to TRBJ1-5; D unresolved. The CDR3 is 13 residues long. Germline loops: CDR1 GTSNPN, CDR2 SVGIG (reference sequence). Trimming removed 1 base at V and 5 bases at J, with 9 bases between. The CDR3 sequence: CAWSGDTYQPQHF. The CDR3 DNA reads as TGTGCCTGGAGTGGCGACACCTATCAGCCCCAGCATTTT.

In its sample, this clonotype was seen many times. This chain's CDR3 is CASAVGDNSYNEQFF. The DNA for the CDR3 is TGTGCTAGCGCAGTGGGGGACAACTCCTACAATGAGCAGTTCTTC. V is TRBV12-5 and J is TRBJ2-1; D is perhaps TRBD1 (6 bases). The CDR3 has 15 residues. Between the trimmed V and J ends, which lost 9 bases and 0 bases, there was a span of 15 bases. Germline V gene sequence: CDR1 LGHNT, CDR2 FRNRAP.

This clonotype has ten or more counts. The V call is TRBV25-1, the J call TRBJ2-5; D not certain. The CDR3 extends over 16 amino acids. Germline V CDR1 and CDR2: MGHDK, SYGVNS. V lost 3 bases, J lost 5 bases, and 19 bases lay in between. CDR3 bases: TGTGCCAGCAGTGACCTCGGCCGGGTTTCCGGGGAGACCCAGTACTTC. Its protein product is CASSDLGRVSGETQYF.

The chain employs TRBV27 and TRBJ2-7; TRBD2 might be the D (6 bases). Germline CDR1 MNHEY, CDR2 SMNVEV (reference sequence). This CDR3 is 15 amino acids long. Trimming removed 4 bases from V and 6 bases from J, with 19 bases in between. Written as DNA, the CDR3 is TGTGCCAGCAGTTCCTCGACGACGGCGGGGATCGAGCAGTACTTC. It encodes CASSSSTTAGIEQYF.

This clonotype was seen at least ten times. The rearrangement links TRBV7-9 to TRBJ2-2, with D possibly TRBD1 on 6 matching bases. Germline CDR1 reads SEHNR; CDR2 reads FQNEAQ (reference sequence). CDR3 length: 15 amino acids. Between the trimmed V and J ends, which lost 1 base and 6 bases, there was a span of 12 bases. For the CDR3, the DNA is TGTGCCAGCAGCTTAGTTCGGTCAGGGGCCGGGGAGCTGTTTTTT. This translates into CASSLVRSGAGELFF.

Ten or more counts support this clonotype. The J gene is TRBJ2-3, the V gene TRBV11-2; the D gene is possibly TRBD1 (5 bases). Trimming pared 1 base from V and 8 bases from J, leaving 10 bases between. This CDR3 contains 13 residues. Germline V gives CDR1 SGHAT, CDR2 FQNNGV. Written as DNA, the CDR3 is TGTGCCAGCAGCTTAGTCAGGGAAGGTACGCAGTATTTT. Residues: CASSLVREGTQYF. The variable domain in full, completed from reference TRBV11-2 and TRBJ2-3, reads EAGVAQSPRYKIIEKRQSVAFWCNPISGHATLYWYQQILGQGPKLLIQFQNNGVVDDSQLPKDRFSAERLKGVDSTLKIQPAKLEDSAVYLCASSLVREGTQYFGPGTRLTVL.